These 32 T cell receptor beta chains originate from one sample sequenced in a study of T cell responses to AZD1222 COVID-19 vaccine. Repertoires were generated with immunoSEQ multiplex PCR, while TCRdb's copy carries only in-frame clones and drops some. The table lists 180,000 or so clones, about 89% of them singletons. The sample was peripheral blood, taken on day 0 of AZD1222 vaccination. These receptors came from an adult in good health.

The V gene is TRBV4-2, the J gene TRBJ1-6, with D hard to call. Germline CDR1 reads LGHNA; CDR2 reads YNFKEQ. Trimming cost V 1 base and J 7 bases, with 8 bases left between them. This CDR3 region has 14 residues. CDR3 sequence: CASSQGHKNSPLHF. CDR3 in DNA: TGTGCCAGCAGCCAAGGACATAAAAATTCACCCCTCCACTTT.

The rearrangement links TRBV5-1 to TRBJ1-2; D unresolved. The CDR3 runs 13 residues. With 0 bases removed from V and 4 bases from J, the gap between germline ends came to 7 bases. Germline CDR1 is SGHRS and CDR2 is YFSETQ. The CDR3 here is CASSLGLSYGYTF. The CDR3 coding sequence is TGCGCCAGCAGCTTGGGGCTCAGCTATGGCTACACCTTC. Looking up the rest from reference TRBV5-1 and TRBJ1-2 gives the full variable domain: KAGVTQTPRYLIKTRGQQVTLSCSPISGHRSVSWYQQTPGQGLQFLFEYFSETQRNKGNFPGRFSGRQFSNSRSEMNVSTLELGDSALYLCASSLGLSYGYTFGSGTRLTVV.

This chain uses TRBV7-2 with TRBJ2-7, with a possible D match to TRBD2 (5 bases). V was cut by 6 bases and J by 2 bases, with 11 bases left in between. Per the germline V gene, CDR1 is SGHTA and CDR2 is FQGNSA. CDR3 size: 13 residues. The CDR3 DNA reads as TGTGCCAGCAGTCAAGGACTTACCTACGAGCAGTACTTC. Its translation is CASSQGLTYEQYF.

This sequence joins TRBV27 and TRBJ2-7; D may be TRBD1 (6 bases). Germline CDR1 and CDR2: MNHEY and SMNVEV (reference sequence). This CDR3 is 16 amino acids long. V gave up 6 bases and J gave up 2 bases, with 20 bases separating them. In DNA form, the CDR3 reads TGTGCCAGCAGCTTGTTACCGGGACACCTCACCTACGAGCAGTACTTC. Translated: CASSLLPGHLTYEQYF.

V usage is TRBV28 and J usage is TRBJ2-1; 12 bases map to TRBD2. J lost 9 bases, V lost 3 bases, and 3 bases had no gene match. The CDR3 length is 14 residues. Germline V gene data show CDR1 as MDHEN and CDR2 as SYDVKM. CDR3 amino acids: CASSFLAGGREQFF. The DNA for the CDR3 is TGTGCCAGCAGTTTTCTAGCGGGGGGGCGTGAGCAGTTCTTC.

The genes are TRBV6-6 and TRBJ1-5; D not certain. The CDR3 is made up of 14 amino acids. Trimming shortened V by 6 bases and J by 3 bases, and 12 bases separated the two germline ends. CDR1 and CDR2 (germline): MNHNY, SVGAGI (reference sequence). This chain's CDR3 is CASRGEDVNQPQHF. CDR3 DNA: TGTGCCAGCAGGGGTGAAGATGTCAATCAGCCCCAGCATTTT.

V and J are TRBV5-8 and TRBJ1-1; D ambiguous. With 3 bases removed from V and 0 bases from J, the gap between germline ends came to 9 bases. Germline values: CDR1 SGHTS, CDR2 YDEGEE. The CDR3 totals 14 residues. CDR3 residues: CASSSDGLNTEAFF. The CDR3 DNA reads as TGTGCCAGCAGCTCGGACGGCCTGAACACTGAAGCTTTCTTT.

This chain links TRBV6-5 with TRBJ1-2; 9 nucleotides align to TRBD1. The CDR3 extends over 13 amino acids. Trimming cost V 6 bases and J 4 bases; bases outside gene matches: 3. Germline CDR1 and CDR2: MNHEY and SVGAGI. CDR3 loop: CASRPQGAYGYTF. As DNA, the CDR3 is TGTGCCAGCAGACCACAGGGGGCCTATGGCTACACCTTC.

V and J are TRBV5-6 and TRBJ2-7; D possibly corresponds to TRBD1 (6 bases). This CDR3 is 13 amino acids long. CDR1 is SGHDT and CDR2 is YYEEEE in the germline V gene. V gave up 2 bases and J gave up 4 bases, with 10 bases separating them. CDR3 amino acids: CASSLGGGYEQYF. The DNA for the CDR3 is TGTGCCAGCAGCTTAGGGGGTGGGTACGAGCAGTACTTC. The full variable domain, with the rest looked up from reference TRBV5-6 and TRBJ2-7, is DAGVTQSPTHLIKTRGQQVTLRCSPKSGHDTVSWYQQALGQGPQFIFQYYEEEERQRGNFPDRFSGHQFPNYSSELNVNALLLGDSALYLCASSLGGGYEQYFGPGTRLTVT.

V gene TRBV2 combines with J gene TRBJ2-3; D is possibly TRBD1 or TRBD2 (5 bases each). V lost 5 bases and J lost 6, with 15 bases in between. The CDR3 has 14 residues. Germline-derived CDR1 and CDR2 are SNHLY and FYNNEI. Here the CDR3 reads CASSPGTAGDTQYF. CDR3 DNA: TGTGCCAGCAGTCCCGGGACCGCCGGGGATACGCAGTATTTT.

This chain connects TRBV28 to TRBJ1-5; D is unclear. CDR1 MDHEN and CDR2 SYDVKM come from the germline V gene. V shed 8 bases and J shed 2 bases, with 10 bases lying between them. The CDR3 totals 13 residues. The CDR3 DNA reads TGTGCCAGCCACGAGGGAGGCAATCAGCCCCAGCATTTT. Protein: CASHEGGNQPQHF. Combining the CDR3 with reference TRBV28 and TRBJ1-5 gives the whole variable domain DVKVTQSSRYLVKRTGEKVFLECVQDMDHENMFWYRQDPGLGLRLIYFSYDVKMKEKGDIPEGYSVSREKKERFSLILESASTNQTSMYLCASHEGGNQPQHFGDGTRLSIL.

CDR3 loop: CASSQDPDQLDGYTF. In DNA form, the CDR3 reads TGTGCCAGCAGCCAAGATCCCGACCAGCTCGACGGCTACACCTTC. The chain has TRBV4-2 and TRBJ1-2; no clear D. Germline V gene data show CDR1 as LGHNA and CDR2 as YNFKEQ. Trimming took 0 bases from V and 8 from J, leaving 16 bases between them. CDR3 length: 15 amino acids.

The CDR3 sequence is CASSLDRDGTEQPNTEAFF. The CDR3 DNA reads TGTGCCAGCAGCTTAGATCGGGATGGGACAGAGCAGCCGAACACTGAAGCTTTCTTT. V usage is TRBV11-3 and J usage is TRBJ1-1; TRBD1 matches at 7 bases. There are 19 residues in the CDR3. Germline assignment: CDR1 SGHNT and CDR2 YENEEA. V lost 0 bases and J lost 1; bases outside the gene matches: 14.

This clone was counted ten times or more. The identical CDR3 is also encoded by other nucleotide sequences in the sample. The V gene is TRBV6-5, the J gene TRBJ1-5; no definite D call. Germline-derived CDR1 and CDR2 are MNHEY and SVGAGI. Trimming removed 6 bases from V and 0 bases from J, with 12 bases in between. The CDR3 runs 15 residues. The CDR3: CASRIREYSNQPQHF. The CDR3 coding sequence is TGTGCCAGCAGAATCCGGGAATATAGCAATCAGCCCCAGCATTTT.

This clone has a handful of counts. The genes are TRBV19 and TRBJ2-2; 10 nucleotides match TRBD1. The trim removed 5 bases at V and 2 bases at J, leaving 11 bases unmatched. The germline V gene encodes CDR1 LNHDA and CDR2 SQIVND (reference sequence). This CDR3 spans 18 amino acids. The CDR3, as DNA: TGTGCCAGTAGTCCCAGAGGGAGACAGGGGGCAAACACCGGGGAGCTGTTTTTT. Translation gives CASSPRGRQGANTGELFF.

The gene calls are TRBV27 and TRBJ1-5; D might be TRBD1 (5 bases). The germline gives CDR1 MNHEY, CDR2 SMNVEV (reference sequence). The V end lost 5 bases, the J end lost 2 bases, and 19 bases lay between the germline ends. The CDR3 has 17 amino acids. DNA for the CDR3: TGTGCCAGCAGTCCGAATTCGGGACTTAGCGGCAATCAGCCCCAGCATTTT. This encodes CASSPNSGLSGNQPQHF.

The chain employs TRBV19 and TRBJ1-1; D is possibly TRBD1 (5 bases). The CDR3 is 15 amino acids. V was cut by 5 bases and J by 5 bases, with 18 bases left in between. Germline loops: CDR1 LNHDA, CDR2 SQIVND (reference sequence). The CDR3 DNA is TGTGCCAGTAGTGAAAGGGGCCAACATAAGACTGAAGCTTTCTTT. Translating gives CASSERGQHKTEAFF.

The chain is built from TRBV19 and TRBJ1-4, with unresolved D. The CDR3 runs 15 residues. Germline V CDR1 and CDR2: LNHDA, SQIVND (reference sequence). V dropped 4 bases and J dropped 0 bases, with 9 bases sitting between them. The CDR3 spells CASSTQQATNEKLFF. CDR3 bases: TGTGCCAGTAGTACCCAGCAAGCAACTAATGAAAAACTGTTTTTT.

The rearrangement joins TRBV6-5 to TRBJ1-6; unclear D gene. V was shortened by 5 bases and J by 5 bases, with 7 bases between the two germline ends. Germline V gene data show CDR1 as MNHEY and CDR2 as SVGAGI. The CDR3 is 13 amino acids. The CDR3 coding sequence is TGTGCCAGCAGTCCCGTGGATAATTCACCCCTCCACTTT. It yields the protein CASSPVDNSPLHF.

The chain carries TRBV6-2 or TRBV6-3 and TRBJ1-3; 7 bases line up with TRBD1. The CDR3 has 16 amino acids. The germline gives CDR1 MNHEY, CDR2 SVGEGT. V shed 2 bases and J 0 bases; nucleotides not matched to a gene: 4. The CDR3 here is CASSYLGQHSGNTIYF. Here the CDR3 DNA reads TGTGCCAGCAGTTACCTGGGACAGCACTCTGGAAACACCATATATTTT.

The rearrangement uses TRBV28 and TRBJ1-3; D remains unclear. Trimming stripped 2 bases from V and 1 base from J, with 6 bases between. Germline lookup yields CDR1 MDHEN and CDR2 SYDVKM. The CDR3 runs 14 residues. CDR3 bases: TGTGCCAGCAGTTTAAGGGATTCTGGAAACACCATATATTTT. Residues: CASSLRDSGNTIYF.

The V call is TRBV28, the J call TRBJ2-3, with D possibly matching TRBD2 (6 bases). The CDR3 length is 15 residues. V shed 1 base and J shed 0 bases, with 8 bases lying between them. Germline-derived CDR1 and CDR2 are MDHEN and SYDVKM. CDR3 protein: CASSLYGTSTDTQYF. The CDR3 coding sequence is TGTGCCAGCAGTTTATATGGGACTAGCACAGATACGCAGTATTTT. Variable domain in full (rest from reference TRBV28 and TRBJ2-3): DVKVTQSSRYLVKRTGEKVFLECVQDMDHENMFWYRQDPGLGLRLIYFSYDVKMKEKGDIPEGYSVSREKKERFSLILESASTNQTSMYLCASSLYGTSTDTQYFGPGTRLTVL.

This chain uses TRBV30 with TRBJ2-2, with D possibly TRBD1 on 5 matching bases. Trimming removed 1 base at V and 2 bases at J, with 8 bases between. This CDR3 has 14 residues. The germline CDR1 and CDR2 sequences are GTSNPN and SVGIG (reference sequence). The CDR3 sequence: CAWSGQGNTGELFF. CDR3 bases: TGTGCCTGGAGTGGGCAGGGAAACACCGGGGAGCTGTTTTTT.

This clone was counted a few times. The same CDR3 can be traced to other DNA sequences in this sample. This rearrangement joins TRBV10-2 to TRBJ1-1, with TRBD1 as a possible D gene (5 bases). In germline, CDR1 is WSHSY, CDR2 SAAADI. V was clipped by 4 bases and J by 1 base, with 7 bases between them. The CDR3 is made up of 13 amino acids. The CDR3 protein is CASSAGPNTEAFF. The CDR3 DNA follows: TGCGCCAGCAGTGCAGGGCCGAACACTGAAGCTTTCTTT.

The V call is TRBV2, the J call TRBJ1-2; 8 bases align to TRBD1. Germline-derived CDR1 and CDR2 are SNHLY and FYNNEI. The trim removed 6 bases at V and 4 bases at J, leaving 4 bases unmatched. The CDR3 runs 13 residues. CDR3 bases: TGTGCCAGCAGAGCCGGGACAGGCTATGGCTACACCTTC. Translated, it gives CASRAGTGYGYTF. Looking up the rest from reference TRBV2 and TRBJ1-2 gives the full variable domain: EPEVTQTPSHQVTQMGQEVILRCVPISNHLYFYWYRQILGQKVEFLVSFYNNEISEKSEIFDDQFSVERPDGSNFTLKIRSTKLEDSAMYFCASRAGTGYGYTFGSGTRLTVV.

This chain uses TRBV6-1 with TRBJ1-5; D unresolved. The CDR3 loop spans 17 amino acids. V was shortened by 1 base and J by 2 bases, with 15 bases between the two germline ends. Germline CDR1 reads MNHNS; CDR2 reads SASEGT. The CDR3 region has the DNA TGTGCCAGCAGTGAAGGGGCCCAGACAAGGGGCAATCAGCCCCAGCATTTT. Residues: CASSEGAQTRGNQPQHF.

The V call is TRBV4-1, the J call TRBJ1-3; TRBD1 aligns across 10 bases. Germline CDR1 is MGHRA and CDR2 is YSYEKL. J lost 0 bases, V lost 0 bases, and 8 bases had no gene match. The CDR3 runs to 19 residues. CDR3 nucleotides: TGCGCCAGCAGCCAAGATCCCGGACAGGGGGGCCCCTCTGGAAACACCATATATTTT. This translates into CASSQDPGQGGPSGNTIYF.

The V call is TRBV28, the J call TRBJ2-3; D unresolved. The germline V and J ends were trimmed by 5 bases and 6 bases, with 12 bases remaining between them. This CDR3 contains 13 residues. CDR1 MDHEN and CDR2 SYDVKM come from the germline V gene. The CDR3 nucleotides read TGTGCCAGCAGTCCCACGGTTGTTGATACGCAGTATTTT. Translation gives CASSPTVVDTQYF.

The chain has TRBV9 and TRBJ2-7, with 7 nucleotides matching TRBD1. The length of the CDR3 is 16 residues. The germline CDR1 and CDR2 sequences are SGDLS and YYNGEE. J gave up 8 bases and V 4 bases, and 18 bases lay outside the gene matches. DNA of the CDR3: TGTGCCAGCAGCCCCCAGGGGGTAGGGGTCCTGGGAAAGCAGTACTTC. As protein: CASSPQGVGVLGKQYF.

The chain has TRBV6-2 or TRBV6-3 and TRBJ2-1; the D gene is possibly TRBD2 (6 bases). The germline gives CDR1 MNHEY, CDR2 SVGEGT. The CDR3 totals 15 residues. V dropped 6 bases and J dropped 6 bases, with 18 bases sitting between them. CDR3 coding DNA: TGTGCCAGCAGCCGCCCCGGGACTCTCTCCAATGAGCAGTTCTTC. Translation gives CASSRPGTLSNEQFF.

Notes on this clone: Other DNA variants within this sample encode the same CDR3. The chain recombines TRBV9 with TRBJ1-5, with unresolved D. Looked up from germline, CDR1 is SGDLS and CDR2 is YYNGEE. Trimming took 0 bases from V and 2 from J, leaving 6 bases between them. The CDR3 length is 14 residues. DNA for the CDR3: TGTGCCAGCAGCGTAGGGGGTGGCAATCAGCCCCAGCATTTT. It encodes CASSVGGGNQPQHF.

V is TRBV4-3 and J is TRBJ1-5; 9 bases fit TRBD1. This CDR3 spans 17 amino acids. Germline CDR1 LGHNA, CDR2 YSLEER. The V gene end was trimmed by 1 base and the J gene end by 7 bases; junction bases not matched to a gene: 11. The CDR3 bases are TGCGCCAGCAGCCAAGGGACCCCGGGACAGGGTTTCCAGCCCCAGCATTTT. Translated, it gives CASSQGTPGQGFQPQHF.